The clone carrying this T cell receptor (beta chain) occurred a few times. Its antigen is unknown. This sample is part of a study of beta chain features in type 1 diabetes. Regarding the study as a whole: Moderate yet significant TCRB CDR3 shortening was seen in Type 1 diabetes patients in all four CD4+ subsets. More deletions and fewer insertions at VDJ junctions were seen in type 1 diabetes patients.

As every portion of the isolated RNA was reverse transcribed, the sequencing read expressed TCRB transcripts. Sequencing was performed with immunoSEQ multiplex PCR; in TCRdb, only in-frame clones are kept and a portion is missing. The sample holds hundreds of thousands of clones, roughly a sixth seen once. Germline assignment: CDR1 MDHEN and CDR2 SYDVKM. Trimming removed 6 bases from V and 7 bases from J; junction bases left unmatched: 9. This CDR3 comprises 14 residues. The specimen sequenced was naive CD4+ T cells from blood. V gene TRBV28 combines with J gene TRBJ2-1; 7 positions match TRBD1. This clonotype was obtained from a man aged 18 to 29 in good health. The chain's CDR3 is CASSRADRVNEQFF. CDR3 DNA: TGTGCCAGCAGCCGAGCCGACAGGGTTAATGAGCAGTTCTTC.